Listed below are T cell receptor beta chains from one sample, sequenced in a study of T-cell reconstitution after alpha-beta-depleted transplantation in children. TCRdb analysed the PCR reads with MiXCR anew, one entry per CDR3 protein. The sample has 490,000 or so distinct CDR3 sequences, roughly an eighth seen once. Sequences were derived from PBMCs from the stem cell graft donor, sampled from the stem cell graft. The receptors here all came from a human donor who donated a stem cell graft to a child with combined immunodeficiency. Each CDR3 is given with its conserved first and last residue. A D gene is named only where the DNA matches it firmly.

NA,TRBV27,TRBJ2-1,CASSLRGFGEQFF
NA,TRBV20-1,TRBJ2-1,CSARSRDGGFGEQFF
TRBD2,TRBV20-1,TRBJ2-4,CSARDVTSGRIAKNIQYF
NA,TRBV5-6,TRBJ1-2,CASSSAWTIFYGYTF
NA,TRBV4-2,TRBJ1-1,CASSQDAGDTEAFF
NA,TRBV7-2,TRBJ1-4,CASSPDPTNEKLFF
NA,TRBV12-3/TRBV12-4,TRBJ1-1,CASSSRAFEAFF
TRBD2,TRBV5-8,TRBJ2-1,CASSFIGASGGPLEQFF
NA,TRBV5-1,TRBJ2-6,CASSLVLFRKTGANVLTF
TRBD2,TRBV7-3,TRBJ2-1,CASSPYGGGVYNEQFF
NA,TRBV6-2/TRBV6-3,TRBJ2-3,CASRRASTDTQYF
NA,TRBV14,TRBJ1-5,CASSQGVGQPQHF
TRBD2,TRBV24-1,TRBJ2-2,CATSVAGLAGARAGELFF
NA,TRBV3-1,TRBJ2-1,CASSQDPGGGHNEQFF
NA,TRBV29-1,TRBJ2-3,CSVGGQGTDTQYF
NA,TRBV10-1,TRBJ2-5,CASGAIWLAKSETQYF
TRBD1,TRBV29-1,TRBJ2-3,CSATAQGAVTDTQYF
TRBD1,TRBV6-1,TRBJ2-7,CASSEEEGARGEQYF
TRBD1,TRBV20-1,TRBJ2-4,CSASGLGTGARVAKNIQYF
NA,TRBV15,TRBJ2-7,CATSRAIQGSEQYF
NA,TRBV28,TRBJ2-5,CASTEGGGETQYF
NA,TRBV20-1,TRBJ2-1,CSARDGRNEQFF
NA,TRBV15,TRBJ2-5,CATSRRRETQYF
TRBD2,TRBV7-2,TRBJ2-1,CASSLRGGYNEQFF
TRBD1,TRBV5-6,TRBJ2-5,CASSLGQGHNQYF
NA,TRBV4-2,TRBJ2-7,CASSQDRLGDEQYF
NA,TRBV20-1,TRBJ2-7,CSAGGPDEQYF
TRBD1,TRBV5-1,TRBJ2-3,CASSGEGAAADTQYF
NA,TRBV20-1,TRBJ2-7,CSANDRDRYEQYF
TRBD1,TRBV15,TRBJ2-4,CATSRDRGPGNIQYF
NA,TRBV7-2,TRBJ1-4,CASSFRRRGNHEKLFF
TRBD1,TRBV6-2/TRBV6-3,TRBJ2-7,CASSPQDRFYEQYF
NA,TRBV11-2,TRBJ2-7,CASSSGTGWLSSYEQYF
TRBD2,TRBV6-5,TRBJ2-7,CASRRGSLNEQYF
TRBD2,TRBV29-1,TRBJ2-1,CSVRLAGGGEQFF
NA,TRBV6-2/TRBV6-3,TRBJ2-7,CASIPGADPYEQYF
NA,TRBV7-7,TRBJ2-2,CASSPWTARDGELFF
NA,TRBV14,TRBJ1-5,CASSRRGGQALPQHF
TRBD1,TRBV24-1,TRBJ2-5,CATSDDRAAETQYF
NA,TRBV12-3/TRBV12-4,TRBJ2-2,CASSLARDSMNTGELFF
NA,TRBV12-3/TRBV12-4,TRBJ2-1,CASSLARRGEQFF
TRBD2,TRBV5-1,TRBJ2-3,CASATSVGTDTQYF
TRBD2,TRBV20-1,TRBJ2-1,CSAVGTSGSFNEQFF
NA,TRBV9,TRBJ1-2,CASSLDPLSTYGYTF
TRBD2,TRBV7-7,TRBJ2-3,CASSPFPSSGRGIGTDTQYF
TRBD1,TRBV27,TRBJ2-1,CASNPGTGGVEQFF
NA,TRBV2,TRBJ1-5,CASSGLRGDQPQHF
NA,TRBV5-6,TRBJ1-2,CASSWIRETINYGYTF
TRBD1,TRBV12-3/TRBV12-4,TRBJ1-6,CASSFWTGDNSPLHF
TRBD2,TRBV7-9,TRBJ2-3,CASSLNGRAFFTDTQYF
NA,TRBV5-1,TRBJ2-3,CASSPRGGGTDTQYF
TRBD2,TRBV20-1,TRBJ2-3,CSARDTSGSGDTQYF
NA,TRBV29-1,TRBJ2-1,CSVKRAFEQFF
NA,TRBV10-3,TRBJ2-1,CAISERERPYNEQFF